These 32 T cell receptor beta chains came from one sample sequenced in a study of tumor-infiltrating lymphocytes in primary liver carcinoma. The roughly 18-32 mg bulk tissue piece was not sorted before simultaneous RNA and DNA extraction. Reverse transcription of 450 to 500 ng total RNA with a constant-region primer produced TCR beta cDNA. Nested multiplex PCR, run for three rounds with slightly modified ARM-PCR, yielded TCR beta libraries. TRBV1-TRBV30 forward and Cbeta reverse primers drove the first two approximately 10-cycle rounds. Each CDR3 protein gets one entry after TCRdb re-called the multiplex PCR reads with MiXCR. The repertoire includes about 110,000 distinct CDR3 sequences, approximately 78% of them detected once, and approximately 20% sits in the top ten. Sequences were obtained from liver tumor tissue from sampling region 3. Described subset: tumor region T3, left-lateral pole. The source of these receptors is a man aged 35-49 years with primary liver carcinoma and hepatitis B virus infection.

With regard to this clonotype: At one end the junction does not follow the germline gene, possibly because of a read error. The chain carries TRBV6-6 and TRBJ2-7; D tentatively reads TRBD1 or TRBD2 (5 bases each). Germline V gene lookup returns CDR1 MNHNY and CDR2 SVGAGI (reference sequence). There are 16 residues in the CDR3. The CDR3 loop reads CAGSHSPGRSSYEQYF. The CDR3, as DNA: TGTGCCGGCAGTCATTCCCCGGGACGTAGCTCCTACGAGCAGTACTTC.

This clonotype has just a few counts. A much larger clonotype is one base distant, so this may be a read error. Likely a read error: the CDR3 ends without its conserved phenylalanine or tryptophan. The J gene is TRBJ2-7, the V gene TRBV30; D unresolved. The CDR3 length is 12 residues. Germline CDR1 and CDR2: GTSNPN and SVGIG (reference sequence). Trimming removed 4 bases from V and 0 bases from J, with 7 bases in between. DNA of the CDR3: TGTGCCTGGACTAAGGGCTCCTACGAGCAGTACTTA. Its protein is CAWTKGSYEQYL.

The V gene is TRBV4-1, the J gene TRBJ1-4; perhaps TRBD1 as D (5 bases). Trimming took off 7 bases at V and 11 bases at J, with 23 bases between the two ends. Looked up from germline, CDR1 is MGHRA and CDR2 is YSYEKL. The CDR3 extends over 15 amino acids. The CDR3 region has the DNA TGCGCCAGCATCCCGCCGGGGACCTCGCACGAGAAACTGTTTTTT. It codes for CASIPPGTSHEKLFF.

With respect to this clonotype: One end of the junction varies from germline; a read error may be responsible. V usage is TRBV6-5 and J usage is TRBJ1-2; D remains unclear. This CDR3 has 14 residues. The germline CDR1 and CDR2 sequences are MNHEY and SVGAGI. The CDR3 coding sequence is TGTGCCAGCAGACCCGCGACGGCTGAGTTGGGCTTCACCTTC. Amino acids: CASRPATAELGFTF.

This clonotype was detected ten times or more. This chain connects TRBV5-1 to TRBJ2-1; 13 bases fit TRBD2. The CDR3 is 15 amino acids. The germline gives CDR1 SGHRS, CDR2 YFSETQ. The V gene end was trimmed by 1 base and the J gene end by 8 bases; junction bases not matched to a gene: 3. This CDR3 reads CASSLTSGRAHEQFF. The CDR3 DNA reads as TGCGCCAGCAGCTTGACTAGCGGGAGGGCCCATGAGCAGTTCTTC.

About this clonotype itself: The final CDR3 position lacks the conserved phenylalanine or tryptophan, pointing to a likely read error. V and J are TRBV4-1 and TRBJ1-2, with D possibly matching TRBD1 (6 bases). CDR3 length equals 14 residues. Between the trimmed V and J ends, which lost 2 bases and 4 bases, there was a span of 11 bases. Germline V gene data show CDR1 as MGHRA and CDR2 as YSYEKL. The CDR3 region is CASSQSQGFYGYTL. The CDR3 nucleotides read TGCGCCAGCAGCCAATCTCAGGGGTTCTATGGCTACACCTTG.

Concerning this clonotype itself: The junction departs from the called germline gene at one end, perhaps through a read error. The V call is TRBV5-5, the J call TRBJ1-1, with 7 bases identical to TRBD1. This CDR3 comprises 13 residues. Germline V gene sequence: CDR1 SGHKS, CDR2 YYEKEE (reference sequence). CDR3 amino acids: CDSSQTGSAEAFF. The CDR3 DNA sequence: TGTGACAGCAGCCAGACAGGGAGCGCTGAAGCTTTCTTT.

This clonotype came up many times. The CDR3 spells CAWDRVGTEAFF. The CDR3 DNA reads TGTGCCTGGGACAGGGTGGGCACTGAAGCTTTCTTT. The J gene is TRBJ1-1, the V gene TRBV30, with 7 bases matching TRBD1. Trimming removed 5 bases from V and 4 bases from J; junction bases left unmatched: 4. This CDR3 is 12 amino acids long. Germline V lookup: CDR1 GTSNPN, CDR2 SVGIG (reference sequence).

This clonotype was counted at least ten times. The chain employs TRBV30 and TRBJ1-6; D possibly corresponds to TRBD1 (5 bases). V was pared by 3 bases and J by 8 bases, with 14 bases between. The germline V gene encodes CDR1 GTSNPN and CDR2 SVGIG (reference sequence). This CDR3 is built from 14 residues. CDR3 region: CAWRTLGHHSPLHF. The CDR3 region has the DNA TGTGCCTGGAGGACTCTCGGACATCATTCACCCCTCCACTTT.

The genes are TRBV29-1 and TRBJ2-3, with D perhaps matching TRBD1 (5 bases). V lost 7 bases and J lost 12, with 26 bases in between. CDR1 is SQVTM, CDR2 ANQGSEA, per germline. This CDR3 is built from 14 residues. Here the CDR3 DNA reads TGCAGCGCCGCGTCCCAGGGCGTCACAGACACCCAGTATTTT. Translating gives CSAASQGVTDTQYF.

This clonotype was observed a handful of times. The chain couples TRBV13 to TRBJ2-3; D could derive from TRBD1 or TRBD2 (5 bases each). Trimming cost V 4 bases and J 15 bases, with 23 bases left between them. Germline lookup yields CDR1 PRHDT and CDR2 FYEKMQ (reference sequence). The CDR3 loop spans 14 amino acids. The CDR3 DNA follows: TGTGCCAGCAGCTCACTAGTCGGGGCAGATATGCAATATTTT. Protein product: CASSSLVGADMQYF.

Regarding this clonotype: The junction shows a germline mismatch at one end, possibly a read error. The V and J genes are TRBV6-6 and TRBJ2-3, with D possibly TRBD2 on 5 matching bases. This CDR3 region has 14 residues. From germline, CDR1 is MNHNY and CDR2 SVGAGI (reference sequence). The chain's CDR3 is CASSYATIADTQYF. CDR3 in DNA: TGTGCCAGCAGTTATGCGACTATAGCAGATACACAGTATTTT.

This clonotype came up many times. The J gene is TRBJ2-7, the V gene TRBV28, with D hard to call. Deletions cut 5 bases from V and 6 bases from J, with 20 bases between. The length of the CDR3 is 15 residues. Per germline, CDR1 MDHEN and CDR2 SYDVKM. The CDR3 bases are TGTGCCAGCAGTCCGCTCGGATATGCTGGCAGCGAGCAGTACTTC. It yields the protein CASSPLGYAGSEQYF. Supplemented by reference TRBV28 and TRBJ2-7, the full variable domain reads DVKVTQSSRYLVKRTGEKVFLECVQDMDHENMFWYRQDPGLGLRLIYFSYDVKMKEKGDIPEGYSVSREKKERFSLILESASTNQTSMYLCASSPLGYAGSEQYFGPGTRLTVT.

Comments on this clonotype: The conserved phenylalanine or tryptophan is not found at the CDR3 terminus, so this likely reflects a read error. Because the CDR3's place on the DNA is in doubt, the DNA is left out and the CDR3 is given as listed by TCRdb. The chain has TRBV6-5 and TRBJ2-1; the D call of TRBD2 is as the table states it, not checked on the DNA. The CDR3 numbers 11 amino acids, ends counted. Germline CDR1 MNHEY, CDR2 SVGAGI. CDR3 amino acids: CASGSGGEQLL.

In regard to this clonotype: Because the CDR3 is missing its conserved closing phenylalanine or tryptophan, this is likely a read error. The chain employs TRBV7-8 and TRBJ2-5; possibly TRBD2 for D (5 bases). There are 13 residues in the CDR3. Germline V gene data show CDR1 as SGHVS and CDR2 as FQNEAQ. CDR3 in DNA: TGTGCCGGCAGCGTCGGGGTCCGGGAGACCCAGTACTTA. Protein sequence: CAGSVGVRETQYL.

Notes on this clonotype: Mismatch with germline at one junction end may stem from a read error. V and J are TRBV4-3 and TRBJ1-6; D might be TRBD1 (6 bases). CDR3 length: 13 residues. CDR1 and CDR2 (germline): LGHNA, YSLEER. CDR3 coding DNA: TGCGCCAGCAGCCCCGGACAGAATTCACCTCTCCGCTTT. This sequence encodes CASSPGQNSPLRF.

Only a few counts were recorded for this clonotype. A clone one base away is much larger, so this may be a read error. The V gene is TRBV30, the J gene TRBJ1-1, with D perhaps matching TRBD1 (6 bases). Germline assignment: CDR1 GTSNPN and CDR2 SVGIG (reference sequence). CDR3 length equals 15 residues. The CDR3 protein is CAWSVWGGGRTETFF. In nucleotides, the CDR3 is TGTGCCTGGAGTGTATGGGGAGGGGGAAGGACTGAAACTTTCTTT.

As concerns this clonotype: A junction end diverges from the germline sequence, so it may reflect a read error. CDR3 DNA: TGCACCAGCAGCACAAGGGAGACTACTGAAGCTTTCTTT. This encodes CTSSTRETTEAFF. This chain uses TRBV6-6 with TRBJ1-1; D uncertain. CDR1 is MNHNY, CDR2 SVGAGI, per germline (reference sequence). This CDR3 has 13 residues.

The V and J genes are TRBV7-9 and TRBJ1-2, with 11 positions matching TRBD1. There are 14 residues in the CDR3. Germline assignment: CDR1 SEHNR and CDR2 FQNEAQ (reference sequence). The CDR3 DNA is TGTGACTGTAGATGGGACAGGGGGTTTCATGGCTACACCTTC. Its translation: CDCRWDRGFHGYTF.

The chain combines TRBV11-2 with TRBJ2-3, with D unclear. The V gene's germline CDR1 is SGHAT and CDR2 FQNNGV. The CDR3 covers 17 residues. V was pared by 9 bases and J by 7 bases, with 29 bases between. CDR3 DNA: TGTGCCAGTAGCCCGCCCTTTGGACGTACCAATTCGTATACGCAGTATTTT. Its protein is CASSPPFGRTNSYTQYF.

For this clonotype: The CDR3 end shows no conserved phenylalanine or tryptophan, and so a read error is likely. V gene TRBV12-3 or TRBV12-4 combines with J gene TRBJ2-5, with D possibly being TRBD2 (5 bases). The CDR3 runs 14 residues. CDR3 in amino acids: CASNPAGVEEIQYL. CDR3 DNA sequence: TGTGCCAGCAATCCCGCCGGGGTTGAAGAGATCCAGTACCTC.

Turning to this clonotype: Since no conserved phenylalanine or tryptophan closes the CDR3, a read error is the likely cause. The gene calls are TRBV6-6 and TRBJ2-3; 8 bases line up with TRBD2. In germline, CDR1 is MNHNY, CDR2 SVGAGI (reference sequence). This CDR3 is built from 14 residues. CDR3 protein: CANSRTSQGDTQYL. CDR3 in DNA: TGTGCCAACAGTCGGACTAGCCAGGGAGATACGCAGTATCTT.

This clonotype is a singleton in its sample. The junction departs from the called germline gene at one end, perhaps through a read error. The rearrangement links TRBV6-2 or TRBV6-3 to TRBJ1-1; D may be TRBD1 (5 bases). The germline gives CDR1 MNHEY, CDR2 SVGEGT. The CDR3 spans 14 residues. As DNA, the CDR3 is TGTGCCAGCAGCTACGACCAGGGAAACACTGAAGTTTTCTTT. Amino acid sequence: CASSYDQGNTEVFF.

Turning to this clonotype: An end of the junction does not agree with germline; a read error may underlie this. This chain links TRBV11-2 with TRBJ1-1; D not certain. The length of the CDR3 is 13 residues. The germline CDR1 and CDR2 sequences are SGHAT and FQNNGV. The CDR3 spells CACSLSLNIEAFF. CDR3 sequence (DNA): TGCGCCTGCAGCTTAAGCCTGAACATTGAAGCTTTCTTT. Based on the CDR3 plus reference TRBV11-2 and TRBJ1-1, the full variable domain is EAGVAQSPRYKIIEKRQSVAFWCNPISGHATLYWYQQILGQGPKLLIQFQNNGVVDDSQLPKDRFSAERLKGVDSTLKIQPAKLEDSAVYLCACSLSLNIEAFFGQGTRLTVV.

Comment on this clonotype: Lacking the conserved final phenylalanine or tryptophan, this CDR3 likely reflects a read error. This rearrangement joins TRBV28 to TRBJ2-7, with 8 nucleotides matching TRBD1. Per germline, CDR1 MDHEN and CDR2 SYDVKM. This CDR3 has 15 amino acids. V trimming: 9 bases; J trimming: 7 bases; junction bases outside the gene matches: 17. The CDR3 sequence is CASLPPDRVFHEQYI. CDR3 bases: TGTGCCAGTCTGCCACCGGACAGGGTCTTCCATGAGCAGTACATC.

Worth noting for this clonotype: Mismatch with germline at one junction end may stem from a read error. The CDR3 region is CASSLDLGSIDTQYF. CDR3 in DNA: TGTGCCAGCAGTCTCGACCTAGGGAGCATAGATACGCAGTATTTT. V and J are TRBV6-6 and TRBJ2-3, with D possibly matching TRBD2 (5 bases). CDR1 MNHNY and CDR2 SVGAGI come from the germline V gene (reference sequence). The CDR3 sequence is 15 residues long.

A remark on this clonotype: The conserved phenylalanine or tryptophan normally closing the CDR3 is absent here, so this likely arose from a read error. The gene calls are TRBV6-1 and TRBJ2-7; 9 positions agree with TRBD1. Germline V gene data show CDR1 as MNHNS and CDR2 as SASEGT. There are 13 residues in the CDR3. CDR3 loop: CVSSDGDRAGQYL. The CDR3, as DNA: TGTGTCAGCAGTGACGGGGACAGGGCCGGGCAGTACTTG.

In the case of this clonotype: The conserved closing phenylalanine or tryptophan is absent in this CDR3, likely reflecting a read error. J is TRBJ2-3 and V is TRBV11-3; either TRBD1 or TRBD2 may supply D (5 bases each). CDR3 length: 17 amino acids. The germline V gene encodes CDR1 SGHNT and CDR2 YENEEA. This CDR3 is CTSSKAVAEGGTDTQYI. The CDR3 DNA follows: TGTACCAGCAGCAAAGCGGTCGCGGAAGGGGGCACAGATACGCAGTATATT.

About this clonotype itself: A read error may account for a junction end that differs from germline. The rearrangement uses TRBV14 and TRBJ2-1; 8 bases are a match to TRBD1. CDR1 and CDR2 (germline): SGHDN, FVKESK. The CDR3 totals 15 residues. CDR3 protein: CASSQVRAGGIEHFF. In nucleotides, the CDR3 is TGTGCCAGCAGTCAAGTTCGAGCAGGGGGCATTGAGCACTTCTTC.

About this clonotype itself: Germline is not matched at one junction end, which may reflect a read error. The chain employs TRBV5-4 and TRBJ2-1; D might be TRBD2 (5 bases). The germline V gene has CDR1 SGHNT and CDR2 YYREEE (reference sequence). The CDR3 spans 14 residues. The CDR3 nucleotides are TGTGGCAGCAGCCTCGTCAAGACTAACAATGGGCGGTTCTTC. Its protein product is CGSSLVKTNNGRFF.

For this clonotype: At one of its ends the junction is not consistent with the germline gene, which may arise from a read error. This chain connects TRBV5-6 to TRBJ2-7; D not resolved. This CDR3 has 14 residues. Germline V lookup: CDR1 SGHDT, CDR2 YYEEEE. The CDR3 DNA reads TGTGCTAGCAGCTTGGGATCAGGTTCCTACGAGCAGTACTTC. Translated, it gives CASSLGSGSYEQYF.

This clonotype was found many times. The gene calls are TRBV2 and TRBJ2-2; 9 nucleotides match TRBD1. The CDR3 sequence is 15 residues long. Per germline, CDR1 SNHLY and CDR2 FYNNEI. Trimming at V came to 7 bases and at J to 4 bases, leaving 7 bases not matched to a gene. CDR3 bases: TGTGCCAGCACCCCGGGACAGGGACGCACCGGGGAGCTGTTTTTT. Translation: CASTPGQGRTGELFF.